This T cell receptor beta chain was sequenced during a study of OX40 agonist ivuxolimab in advanced cancers. Sequencing used immunoSEQ multiplex PCR; TCRdb keeps in-frame clones, though not all of them. This sample has some 69,000 clones, with 90% to 95% found just once. This clone was seen only once. The CDR3 length is 16 residues. V was pared by 0 bases and J by 1 base, with 13 bases between. Germline V gene data show CDR1 as SGHRS and CDR2 as YFSETQ. The TCR sequence derives from an adult with an advanced solid tumor such as melanoma, head and neck, liver or kidney cancer. Sequencing used CD4+ or CD8+ T cells sorted from blood, obtained in a trial of the OX40 agonist ivuxolimab. The chain links TRBV5-1 to TRBJ1-1; D possibly corresponds to TRBD1 (6 bases). In nucleotides, the CDR3 is TGCGCCAGCAGCTTGGTTGTGGGGGCCACGAACACTGAAGCTTTCTTT. Protein: CASSLVVGATNTEAFF.